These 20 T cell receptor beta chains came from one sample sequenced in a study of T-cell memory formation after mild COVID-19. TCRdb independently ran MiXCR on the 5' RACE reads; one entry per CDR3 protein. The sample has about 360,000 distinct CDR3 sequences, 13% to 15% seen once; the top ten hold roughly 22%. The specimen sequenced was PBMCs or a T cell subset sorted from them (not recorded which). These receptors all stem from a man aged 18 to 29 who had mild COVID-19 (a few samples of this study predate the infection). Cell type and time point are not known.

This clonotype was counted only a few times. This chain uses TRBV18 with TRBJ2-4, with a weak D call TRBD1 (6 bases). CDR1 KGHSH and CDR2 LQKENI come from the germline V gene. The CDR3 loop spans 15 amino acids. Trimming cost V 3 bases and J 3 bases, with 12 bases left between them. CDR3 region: CASSPPGVSKNIQYF. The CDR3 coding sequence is TGTGCCAGCTCACCGCCAGGGGTTAGCAAAAACATTCAGTACTTC.

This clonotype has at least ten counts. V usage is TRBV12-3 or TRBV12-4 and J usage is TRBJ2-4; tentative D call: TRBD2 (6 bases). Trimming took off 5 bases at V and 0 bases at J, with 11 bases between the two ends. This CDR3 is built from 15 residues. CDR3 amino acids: CASSIGSLAKNIQYF. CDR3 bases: TGTGCCAGCAGTATCGGGAGTCTAGCCAAAAACATTCAGTACTTC.

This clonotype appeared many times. The CDR3 bases are TGCGCCAGCAGCTTGTTCGGGGGTGAATTGGGGAGGAACACTGAAGCTTTCTTT. Translated, it gives CASSLFGGELGRNTEAFF. The chain uses TRBV5-1 and TRBJ1-1, with D perhaps matching TRBD1 (5 bases). The V gene lost 1 base and the J gene lost 1 base, with 20 bases spanning the gap. The germline V gene has CDR1 SGHRS and CDR2 YFSETQ. The length of the CDR3 is 18 residues.

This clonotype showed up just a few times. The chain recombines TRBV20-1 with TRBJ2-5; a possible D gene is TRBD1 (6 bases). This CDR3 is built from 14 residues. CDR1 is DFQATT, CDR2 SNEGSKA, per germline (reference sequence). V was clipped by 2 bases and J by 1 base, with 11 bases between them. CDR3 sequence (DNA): TGCAGTGCTAGATTAGGACAGTTCCAAGAGACCCAGTACTTC. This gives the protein CSARLGQFQETQYF.

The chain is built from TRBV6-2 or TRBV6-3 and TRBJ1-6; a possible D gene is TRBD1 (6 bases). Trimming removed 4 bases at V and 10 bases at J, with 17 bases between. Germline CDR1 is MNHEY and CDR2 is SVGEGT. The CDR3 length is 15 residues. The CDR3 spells CASSSRTGTGSPLHF. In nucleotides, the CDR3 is TGTGCCAGCAGTTCGCGCACAGGGACCGGATCACCCCTCCACTTT.

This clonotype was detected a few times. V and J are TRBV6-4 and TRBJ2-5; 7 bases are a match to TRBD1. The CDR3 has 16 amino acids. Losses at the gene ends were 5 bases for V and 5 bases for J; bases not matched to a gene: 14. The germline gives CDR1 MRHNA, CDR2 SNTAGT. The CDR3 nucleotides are TGTGCCAGCAGTCGTCAAGGGGGAGCGGACAGGGAGACCCAGTACTTC. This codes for CASSRQGGADRETQYF.

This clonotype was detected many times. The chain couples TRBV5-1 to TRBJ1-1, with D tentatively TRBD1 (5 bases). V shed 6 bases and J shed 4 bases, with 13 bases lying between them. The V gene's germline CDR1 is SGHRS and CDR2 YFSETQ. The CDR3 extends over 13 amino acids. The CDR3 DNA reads TGCGCCAGCACCGCCCAGGGCGTCACTGAAGCTTTCTTT. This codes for CASTAQGVTEAFF.

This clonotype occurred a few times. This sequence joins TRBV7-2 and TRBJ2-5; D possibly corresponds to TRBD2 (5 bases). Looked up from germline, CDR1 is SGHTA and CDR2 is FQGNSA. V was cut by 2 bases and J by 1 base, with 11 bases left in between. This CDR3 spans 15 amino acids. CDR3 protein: CASSLFEGSQETQYF. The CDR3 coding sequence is TGTGCCAGCAGCTTATTCGAGGGTTCCCAAGAGACCCAGTACTTC.

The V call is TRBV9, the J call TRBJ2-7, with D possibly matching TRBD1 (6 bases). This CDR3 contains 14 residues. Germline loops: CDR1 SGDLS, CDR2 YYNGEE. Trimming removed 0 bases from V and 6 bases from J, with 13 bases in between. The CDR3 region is CASSVGYRAIEQYV. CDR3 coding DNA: TGTGCCAGCAGCGTAGGGTACAGGGCCATCGAGCAGTACGTC.

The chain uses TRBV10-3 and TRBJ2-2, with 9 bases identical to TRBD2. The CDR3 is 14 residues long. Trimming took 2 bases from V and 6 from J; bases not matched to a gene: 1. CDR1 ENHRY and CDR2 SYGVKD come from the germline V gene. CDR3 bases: TGTGCCATCAGTGAGCTAGCGGGGCCCGGGGAGCTGTTTTTT. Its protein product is CAISELAGPGELFF.

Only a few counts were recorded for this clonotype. The CDR3 nucleotides are TGTGCCAGCGGCGGGGGGCGACAAGAGACCCAGTACTTC. It codes for CASGGGRQETQYF. The chain has TRBV9 and TRBJ2-5, with 8 bases lining up with TRBD2. This CDR3 is built from 13 residues. The germline V gene encodes CDR1 SGDLS and CDR2 YYNGEE. Trimming removed 7 bases from V and 2 bases from J; junction bases left unmatched: 4. Using reference TRBV9 and TRBJ2-5 for the parts outside the CDR3, the full variable domain is DSGVTQTPKHLITATGQRVTLRCSPRSGDLSVYWYQQSLDQGLQFLIQYYNGEERAKGNILERFSAQQFPDLHSELNLSSLELGDSALYFCASGGGRQETQYFGPGTRLLVL.

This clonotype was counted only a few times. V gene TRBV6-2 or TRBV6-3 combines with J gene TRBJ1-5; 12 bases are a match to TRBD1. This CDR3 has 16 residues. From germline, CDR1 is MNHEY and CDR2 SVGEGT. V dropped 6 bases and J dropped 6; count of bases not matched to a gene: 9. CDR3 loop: CASSHGTGGFGQPQHF. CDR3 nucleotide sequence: TGTGCCAGCAGCCATGGGACAGGGGGCTTCGGTCAGCCCCAGCATTTT.

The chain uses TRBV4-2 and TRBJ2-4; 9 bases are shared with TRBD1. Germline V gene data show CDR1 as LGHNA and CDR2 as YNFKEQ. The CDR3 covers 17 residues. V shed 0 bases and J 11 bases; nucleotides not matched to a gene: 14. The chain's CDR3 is CASSQERLTGGLGVQYF. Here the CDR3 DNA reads TGTGCCAGCAGCCAAGAGCGGCTCACAGGGGGCCTCGGGGTTCAGTACTTC.

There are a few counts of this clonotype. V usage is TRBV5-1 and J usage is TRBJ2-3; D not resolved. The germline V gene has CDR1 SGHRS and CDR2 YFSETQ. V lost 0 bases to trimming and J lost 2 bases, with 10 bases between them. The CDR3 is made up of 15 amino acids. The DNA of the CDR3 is TGCGCCAGCAGCTTGGCCGTATCGGTCACAGATACGCAGTATTTT. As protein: CASSLAVSVTDTQYF. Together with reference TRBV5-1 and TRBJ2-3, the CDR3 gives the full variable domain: KAGVTQTPRYLIKTRGQQVTLSCSPISGHRSVSWYQQTPGQGLQFLFEYFSETQRNKGNFPGRFSGRQFSNSRSEMNVSTLELGDSALYLCASSLAVSVTDTQYFGPGTRLTVL.

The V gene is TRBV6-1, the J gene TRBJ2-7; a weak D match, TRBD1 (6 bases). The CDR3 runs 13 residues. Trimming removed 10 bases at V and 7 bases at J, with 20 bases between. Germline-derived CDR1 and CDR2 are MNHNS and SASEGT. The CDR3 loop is CATDRNRAWEQYF. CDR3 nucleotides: TGTGCCACAGACAGGAACAGGGCTTGGGAGCAGTACTTC.

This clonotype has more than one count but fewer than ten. CDR3 sequence reads: CSAAPGPGGMNQPQHF. The DNA of the CDR3 is TGCAGTGCTGCCCCGGGGCCAGGGGGAATGAATCAGCCCCAGCATTTT. The rearrangement uses TRBV20-1 and TRBJ1-5; TRBD1 agrees at 7 bases. From germline, CDR1 is DFQATT and CDR2 SNEGSKA (reference sequence). J gave up 4 bases and V 5 bases, and 14 bases lay outside the gene matches. The CDR3 has 16 amino acids.

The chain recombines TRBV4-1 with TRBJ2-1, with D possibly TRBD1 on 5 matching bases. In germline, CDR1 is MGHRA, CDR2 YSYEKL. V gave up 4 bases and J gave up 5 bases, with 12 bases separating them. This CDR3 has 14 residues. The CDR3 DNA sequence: TGCGCCAGCAGCCCAAGGTTAGGGGACAATGAGCAGTTCTTC. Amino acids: CASSPRLGDNEQFF.

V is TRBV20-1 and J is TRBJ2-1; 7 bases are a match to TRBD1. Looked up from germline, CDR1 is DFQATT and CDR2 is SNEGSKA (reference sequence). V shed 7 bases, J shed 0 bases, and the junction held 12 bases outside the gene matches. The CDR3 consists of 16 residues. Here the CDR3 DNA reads TGCAGTGTTCGGGACAGTTTACTTGGCTCCTACAATGAGCAGTTCTTC. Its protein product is CSVRDSLLGSYNEQFF.

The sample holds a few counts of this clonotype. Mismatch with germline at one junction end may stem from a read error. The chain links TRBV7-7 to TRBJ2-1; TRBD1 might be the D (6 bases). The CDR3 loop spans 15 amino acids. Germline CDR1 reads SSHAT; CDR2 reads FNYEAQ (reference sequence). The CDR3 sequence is CASSAGAGSYNEQFF. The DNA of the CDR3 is TGTGCTAGCAGCGCAGGGGCCGGCTCCTACAATGAGCAGTTCTTC. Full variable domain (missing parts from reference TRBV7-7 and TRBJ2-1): GAGVSQSPRYKVTKRGQDVTLRCDPISSHATLYWYQQALGQGPEFLTYFNYEAQPDKSGLPSDRFSAERPEGSISTLTIQRTEQRDSAMYRCASSAGAGSYNEQFFGPGTRLTVL.

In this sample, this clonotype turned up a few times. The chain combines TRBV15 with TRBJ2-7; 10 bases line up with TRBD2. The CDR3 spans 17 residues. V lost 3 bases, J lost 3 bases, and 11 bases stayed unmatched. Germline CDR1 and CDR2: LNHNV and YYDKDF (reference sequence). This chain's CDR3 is CATSSGLASGGYYEQYV. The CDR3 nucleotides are TGTGCCACCAGCAGCGGACTGGCTAGCGGGGGATACTACGAGCAGTACGTC.